Included here is one TCR beta chain sequence, with context. Its cognate antigen is unknown. The data were taken from a study of cytomegalovirus exposure and HLA in healthy donors. Study-level results: A classifier reportedly called cytomegalovirus status with high sensitivity and specificity.

Generated by immunoSEQ multiplex PCR, the TCRdb table keeps only in-frame clones and is missing some. Found here are about 360,000 clones, more than 80% of them singletons; the top ten hold 0.8% to 0.85%. The CDR3 sequence is 14 residues long. V lost 2 bases, J lost 6 bases, and 3 bases stayed unmatched. Germline loops: CDR1 SGHTS, CDR2 YDEGEE. Sequenced sample: PBMCs. The rearrangement uses TRBV5-8 and TRBJ1-5, with TRBD1 matching over 9 bases. This clonotype was sampled from a young woman in good health and CMV-seronegative. The CDR3 DNA reads TGTGCCAGCAGCTTCGGGACAGGGACTCAGCCCCAGCATTTT. It codes for CASSFGTGTQPQHF. Supplemented by reference TRBV5-8 and TRBJ1-5, the full variable domain reads EAGVTQSPTHLIKTRGQQATLRCSPISGHTSVYWYQQALGLGLQFLLWYDEGEERNRGNFPPRFSGRQFPNYSSELNVNALELEDSALYLCASSFGTGTQPQHFGDGTRLSIL.